The sequence of this T cell receptor (beta chain) was determined in a study of blood T cell repertoires in COVID-19. Study as a whole: Sites in the United States, Italy and Spain provided acute and convalescent COVID-19 samples. Sources were T cells, B-cell-depleted T cells, or PBMCs; the material itself was cDNA or gDNA.

Authors' processing steps: Reference gene primer amplification in the assay estimated nucleated cell counts. The assay was immunoSEQ multiplex PCR, and TCRdb's table has in-frame clones only and misses some. The D gene and trimming were derived from the DNA, and the V and J assignments and clone size from that table. The sample holds about 370,000 clones, roughly 90% seen once. The CDR3 has 15 amino acids. J lost 3 bases, V lost 5 bases, and 3 bases had no gene match. Germline assignment: CDR1 MNHEY and CDR2 SVGAGI. Those enrolled in Seattle joined during active infection and were followed longitudinally afterward.

This TCR was recovered from a young woman with COVID-19, enrolled during active disease. The sequenced material came from peripheral blood. The rearrangement links TRBV6-5 to TRBJ2-2, with 10 nucleotides matching TRBD1. Here the CDR3 DNA reads TGTGCCAGCAGTCGACAGGGGGCTTACACCGGGGAGCTGTTTTTT. Residues: CASSRQGAYTGELFF.